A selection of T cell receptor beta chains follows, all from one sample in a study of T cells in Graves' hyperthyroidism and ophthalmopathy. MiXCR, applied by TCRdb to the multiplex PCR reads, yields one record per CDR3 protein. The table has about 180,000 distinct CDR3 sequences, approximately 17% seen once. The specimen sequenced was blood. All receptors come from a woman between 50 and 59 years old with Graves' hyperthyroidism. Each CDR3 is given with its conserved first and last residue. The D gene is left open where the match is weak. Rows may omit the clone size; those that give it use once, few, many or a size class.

CDR3aa: CASSEGQAGNQPQHF
CDR3nt: TGTGCCAGCAGTGAAGGACAGGCGGGCAATCAGCCCCAGCATTTT
len: 15
j_gene: TRBJ1-5
abundance: many
v_gene: TRBV2
d_gene: .

CDR3aa: CSARRGGQNTEAFF
CDR3nt: TGCAGTGCTAGGAGGGGGGGGCAGAACACTGAAGCTTTCTTT
len: 14
j_gene: TRBJ1-1
abundance: many
v_gene: TRBV20-1
d_gene: .

CDR3aa: CASSIGTTATDTQYF
CDR3nt: TGTGCCAGTAGTATCGGGACTACCGCCACAGATACGCAGTATTTT
len: 15
j_gene: TRBJ2-3
abundance: few
v_gene: TRBV19
d_gene: TRBD2

CDR3aa: CASSYIASGGPGGELFF
CDR3nt: TGTGCCAGCAGCTATATCGCTAGCGGGGGGCCAGGCGGGGAGCTGTTTTTT
len: 17
j_gene: TRBJ2-2
abundance: many
v_gene: TRBV7-2
d_gene: TRBD2

CDR3aa: CASSLFQAGETQYF
CDR3nt: TGTGCCAGCAGCTTATTCCAGGCCGGAGAGACCCAGTACTTC
len: 14
j_gene: TRBJ2-5
abundance: .
v_gene: TRBV7-2
d_gene: .

CDR3aa: CASSQDRGIYGYTF
CDR3nt: TGCGCCAGCAGCCAAGACCGGGGAATCTATGGCTACACCTTC
len: 14
j_gene: TRBJ1-2
abundance: .
v_gene: TRBV4-1
d_gene: .

CDR3aa: CASSQVWGQRPYEQYF
CDR3nt: TGTGCCAGCAGCCAAGTTTGGGGACAGCGGCCCTACGAGCAGTACTTC
len: 16
j_gene: TRBJ2-7
abundance: many
v_gene: TRBV3-1
d_gene: TRBD1

CDR3aa: CASSLFLGRREGYTF
CDR3nt: TGTGCCAGCAGTTTATTCCTGGGACGGCGGGAAGGCTACACCTTC
len: 15
j_gene: TRBJ1-2
abundance: many
v_gene: TRBV12-3/TRBV12-4
d_gene: .

CDR3aa: CASSYSFVRATNEKLFF
CDR3nt: TGTGCCAGCAGTTACTCCTTCGTGAGAGCAACTAATGAAAAACTGTTTTTT
len: 17
j_gene: TRBJ1-4
abundance: many
v_gene: TRBV6-5
d_gene: .

CDR3aa: CASSLWGTGGNYGYTF
CDR3nt: TGCGCCAGCAGCTTGTGGGGGACAGGGGGCAACTATGGCTACACCTTC
len: 16
j_gene: TRBJ1-2
abundance: few
v_gene: TRBV5-1
d_gene: TRBD1

CDR3aa: CASSLTPVDTGELFF
CDR3nt: TGTGCCAGCAGCTTAACGCCGGTCGACACCGGGGAGCTGTTTTTT
len: 15
j_gene: TRBJ2-2
abundance: many
v_gene: TRBV7-3
d_gene: .

CDR3aa: CASQRGGRDTQYF
CDR3nt: TGTGCCAGTCAGCGGGGGGGCAGAGATACGCAGTATTTT
len: 13
j_gene: TRBJ2-3
abundance: many
v_gene: TRBV28
d_gene: TRBD2

CDR3aa: CASSLAGGRYNEQFF
CDR3nt: TGTGCCAGCAGTCTAGCGGGGGGTAGGTACAATGAGCAGTTCTTC
len: 15
j_gene: TRBJ2-1
abundance: many
v_gene: TRBV25-1
d_gene: TRBD2

CDR3aa: CASTLEGYTEAFF
CDR3nt: TGTGCCAGCACCTTAGAGGGATACACTGAAGCTTTCTTT
len: 13
j_gene: TRBJ1-1
abundance: .
v_gene: TRBV2
d_gene: .

CDR3aa: CASSAGSGGAYEQYF
CDR3nt: TGTGCCAGTAGTGCTGGTTCAGGGGGCGCTTACGAGCAGTACTTC
len: 15
j_gene: TRBJ2-7
abundance: many
v_gene: TRBV19
d_gene: TRBD1

CDR3aa: CASSLRPGEDEQYF
CDR3nt: TGTGCCAGCAGTTTACGGCCAGGAGAAGACGAGCAGTACTTC
len: 14
j_gene: TRBJ2-7
abundance: .
v_gene: TRBV12-3/TRBV12-4
d_gene: .

CDR3aa: CASSEGGDGYTF
CDR3nt: TGTGCCAGTAGTGAGGGGGGCGATGGCTACACCTTC
len: 12
j_gene: TRBJ1-2
abundance: many
v_gene: TRBV19
d_gene: .

CDR3aa: CASSPGWGAKRSSYNSPLHF
CDR3nt: TGTGCCAGCAGCCCAGGGTGGGGGGCAAAAAGGAGCTCCTATAATTCACCCCTCCACTTT
len: 20
j_gene: TRBJ1-6
abundance: many
v_gene: TRBV7-2
d_gene: .

CDR3aa: CASLTGGLYGYTF
CDR3nt: TGTGCCAGTCTGACAGGGGGTCTTTATGGCTACACCTTC
len: 13
j_gene: TRBJ1-2
abundance: many
v_gene: TRBV28
d_gene: TRBD1

CDR3aa: CASRRQLETQYF
CDR3nt: TGTGCCAGCAGACGGCAGTTAGAGACCCAGTACTTC
len: 12
j_gene: TRBJ2-5
abundance: many
v_gene: TRBV7-3
d_gene: .

CDR3aa: CASSLEHTGELFF
CDR3nt: TGCGCCAGCAGCTTGGAACACACCGGGGAGCTGTTTTTT
len: 13
j_gene: TRBJ2-2
abundance: .
v_gene: TRBV5-1
d_gene: .

CDR3aa: CASNQGAQNGYTF
CDR3nt: TGTGCCAGCAACCAGGGGGCTCAGAATGGCTACACCTTC
len: 13
j_gene: TRBJ1-2
abundance: .
v_gene: TRBV2
d_gene: TRBD1

CDR3aa: CSASIEDYGYTF
CDR3nt: TGCAGTGCTAGCATAGAGGACTATGGCTACACCTTC
len: 12
j_gene: TRBJ1-2
abundance: .
v_gene: TRBV20-1
d_gene: .

CDR3aa: CSAMGDLTDTQYF
CDR3nt: TGCAGTGCGATGGGGGACCTTACAGATACGCAGTATTTT
len: 13
j_gene: TRBJ2-3
abundance: medium-sized
v_gene: TRBV20-1
d_gene: .

CDR3aa: CASSPSRYQETQYF
CDR3nt: TGTGCCAGCAGCCCCAGTCGTTACCAAGAGACCCAGTACTTC
len: 14
j_gene: TRBJ2-5
abundance: many
v_gene: TRBV7-8
d_gene: .

CDR3aa: CSVGDWPREQYF
CDR3nt: TGCAGCGTCGGAGACTGGCCTCGGGAGCAGTACTTC
len: 12
j_gene: TRBJ2-7
abundance: many
v_gene: TRBV29-1
d_gene: .

CDR3aa: CSANSGAPDTQYF
CDR3nt: TGCAGTGCTAATAGCGGGGCCCCAGATACGCAGTATTTT
len: 13
j_gene: TRBJ2-3
abundance: many
v_gene: TRBV20-1
d_gene: TRBD2

CDR3aa: CASSYTETVEAFF
CDR3nt: TGTGCCAGCAGTTACACCGAGACGGTTGAAGCTTTCTTT
len: 13
j_gene: TRBJ1-1
abundance: many
v_gene: TRBV6-5
d_gene: .

CDR3aa: CASSFVTLRRGGGLGNTIYF
CDR3nt: TGTGCCAGCAGCTTTGTGACCCTCCGGCGTGGAGGCGGACTTGGAAACACCATATATTTT
len: 20
j_gene: TRBJ1-3
abundance: few
v_gene: TRBV7-9
d_gene: .

CDR3aa: CASSPSSGGETQYF
CDR3nt: TGTGCCAGCAGTCCCTCCAGTGGGGGGGAGACCCAGTACTTC
len: 14
j_gene: TRBJ2-5
abundance: many
v_gene: TRBV27
d_gene: .

CDR3aa: CATRIQGGTGELFF
CDR3nt: TGTGCCACCCGTATCCAGGGAGGGACCGGGGAGCTGTTTTTT
len: 14
j_gene: TRBJ2-2
abundance: many
v_gene: TRBV6-1
d_gene: TRBD2

CDR3aa: CASRTVSPNTEAFF
CDR3nt: TGTGCCAGCCGGACAGTTTCGCCGAACACTGAAGCTTTCTTT
len: 14
j_gene: TRBJ1-1
abundance: many
v_gene: TRBV19
d_gene: .

CDR3aa: CASSLSRGGYNEQFF
CDR3nt: TGTGCCAGCAGCTTAAGCCGGGGGGGATACAATGAGCAGTTCTTC
len: 15
j_gene: TRBJ2-1
abundance: many
v_gene: TRBV7-9
d_gene: TRBD2

CDR3aa: CASTLGAPRPYGYTF
CDR3nt: TGTGCCAGCACCCTGGGGGCCCCGCGCCCTTATGGCTACACCTTC
len: 15
j_gene: TRBJ1-2
abundance: many
v_gene: TRBV6-2/TRBV6-3
d_gene: .

CDR3aa: CASSKGFDEKLFF
CDR3nt: TGTGCCAGCAGTAAGGGATTTGATGAAAAACTGTTTTTT
len: 13
j_gene: TRBJ1-4
abundance: many
v_gene: TRBV28
d_gene: .

CDR3aa: CASRSTGQVFNNEQFF
CDR3nt: TGTGCCAGCAGATCTACGGGACAGGTTTTCAACAATGAGCAGTTCTTC
len: 16
j_gene: TRBJ2-1
abundance: many
v_gene: TRBV6-1
d_gene: TRBD1

CDR3aa: CASSQGLAGNQETQYF
CDR3nt: TGCGCCAGCAGCCAGGGTCTAGCGGGGAACCAAGAGACCCAGTACTTC
len: 16
j_gene: TRBJ2-5
abundance: few
v_gene: TRBV4-1
d_gene: TRBD2

CDR3aa: CASRIGGYSYNSPLHF
CDR3nt: TGTGCCAGTCGTATTGGGGGTTACTCCTATAATTCACCCCTCCACTTT
len: 16
j_gene: TRBJ1-6
abundance: many
v_gene: TRBV19
d_gene: .

CDR3aa: CASSALLAGALKTQYF
CDR3nt: TGTGCCAGCAGTGCACTACTAGCGGGGGCTCTGAAGACCCAGTACTTC
len: 16
j_gene: TRBJ2-5
abundance: many
v_gene: TRBV6-1
d_gene: TRBD2

CDR3aa: CASSPSGTGALNTEAFF
CDR3nt: TGTGCCAGCAGCCCCTCCGGGACAGGGGCCCTGAACACTGAAGCTTTCTTT
len: 17
j_gene: TRBJ1-1
abundance: many
v_gene: TRBV7-9
d_gene: TRBD1

CDR3aa: CASSLGGGVGETQYF
CDR3nt: TGTGCCAGCAGTTTGGGTGGGGGGGTCGGGGAGACCCAGTACTTC
len: 15
j_gene: TRBJ2-5
abundance: .
v_gene: TRBV28
d_gene: TRBD2

CDR3aa: CASSSSPDTYNEQFF
CDR3nt: TGTGCCAGCAGTTCATCCCCAGATACCTACAATGAGCAGTTCTTC
len: 15
j_gene: TRBJ2-1
abundance: .
v_gene: TRBV28
d_gene: .

CDR3aa: CASSVGGPSGNTIYF
CDR3nt: TGTGCCAGCAGCGTAGGAGGGCCCTCTGGAAACACCATATATTTT
len: 15
j_gene: TRBJ1-3
abundance: many
v_gene: TRBV9
d_gene: .

CDR3aa: CSARGGRRGGGGRNIQYF
CDR3nt: TGCAGTGCTAGGGGGGGCAGGCGGGGGGGGGGGGGGAGAAACATTCAGTACTTC
len: 18
j_gene: TRBJ2-4
abundance: .
v_gene: TRBV20-1
d_gene: TRBD2

CDR3aa: CASSPRGESNEKLFF
CDR3nt: TGTGCCAGCAGCCCGCGGGGGGAGAGTAATGAAAAACTGTTTTTT
len: 15
j_gene: TRBJ1-4
abundance: many
v_gene: TRBV7-9
d_gene: .

CDR3aa: CASSVQGTRNTEAFF
CDR3nt: TGTGCCAGCAGCGTGCAGGGGACTAGGAACACTGAAGCTTTCTTT
len: 15
j_gene: TRBJ1-1
abundance: many
v_gene: TRBV9
d_gene: .

CDR3aa: CASSFSGFTEAFF
CDR3nt: TGTGCCAGCAGCTTTTCAGGCTTCACTGAAGCTTTCTTT
len: 13
j_gene: TRBJ1-1
abundance: many
v_gene: TRBV7-3
d_gene: .